One sample yielded the 20 T cell receptor beta chains listed below, sequenced in a study of beta chain features in type 1 diabetes. Expressed TCRB transcripts were sequenced, since all the RNA that had been isolated was reverse transcribed. The table came from immunoSEQ multiplex PCR; TCRdb's copy has only in-frame clones and leaves some out. The data hold about 360,000 clones, with roughly 13% observed a single time. The sequencing sample was made of naive CD4+ T cells from blood. These receptors all stem from a man aged 18 to 29 in good health.

This clone has a single count. The chain has TRBV7-9 and TRBJ1-1, with 9 bases identical to TRBD1. The CDR3 has 16 amino acids. Germline assignment: CDR1 SEHNR and CDR2 FQNEAQ (reference sequence). After removal of 0 bases from V and 5 bases from J, the junction contained 7 bases not matched to a gene. The CDR3 loop reads CASSLAKQGARTEAFF. As DNA, the CDR3 is TGTGCCAGCAGCTTAGCCAAACAGGGGGCAAGAACTGAAGCTTTCTTT. Together with reference TRBV7-9 and TRBJ1-1, the CDR3 gives the full variable domain: DTGVSQNPRHKITKRGQNVTFRCDPISEHNRLYWYRQTLGQGPEFLTYFQNEAQLEKSRLLSDRFSAERPKGSFSTLEIQRTEQGDSAMYLCASSLAKQGARTEAFFGQGTRLTVV.

This clone was observed a handful of times. The V gene is TRBV13, the J gene TRBJ2-7, with D unclear. The length of the CDR3 is 15 residues. Trimming cost V 3 bases and J 6 bases, with 18 bases left between them. Germline V lookup: CDR1 PRHDT, CDR2 FYEKMQ (reference sequence). The CDR3 is CASSFETLVPGEQYF. The DNA of the CDR3 is TGTGCCAGCAGCTTCGAGACCCTCGTTCCGGGCGAGCAGTACTTC.

This chain joins TRBV30 and TRBJ2-1, with TRBD1 matching 7 bases. With 7 bases clipped from V and 4 bases from J, the junction kept 7 bases outside the gene matches. Germline CDR1 GTSNPN, CDR2 SVGIG (reference sequence). This CDR3 has 13 amino acids. The CDR3 reads CAFRDSVYNEQFF. Written as DNA, the CDR3 is TGTGCCTTCCGGGACAGTGTATACAATGAGCAGTTCTTC.

The chain is built from TRBV11-2 and TRBJ2-1; tentative D call: TRBD2 (6 bases). This CDR3 has 15 amino acids. Trimming took off 5 bases at V and 4 bases at J, with 15 bases between the two ends. Germline V gene data show CDR1 as SGHAT and CDR2 as FQNNGV. CDR3 bases: TGTGCCAGCAGCGTTAGCCGAGGGACTTACAATGAGCAGTTCTTC. Translating gives CASSVSRGTYNEQFF.

This rearrangement joins TRBV2 to TRBJ1-2, with 8 bases lining up with TRBD1. Germline loops: CDR1 SNHLY, CDR2 FYNNEI. The J segment lost 8 bases and the V segment lost 8 bases, leaving 7 bases of the junction unmatched. CDR3 size: 12 residues. CDR3 in amino acids: CASGRGTGGYTF. The CDR3 nucleotides are TGTGCCAGCGGAAGGGGGACAGGAGGCTACACCTTC.

The chain couples TRBV5-1 to TRBJ2-4, with D uncertain. Trimming shortened V by 0 bases and J by 0 bases, and 13 bases separated the two germline ends. The CDR3 is made up of 17 amino acids. Germline-derived CDR1 and CDR2 are SGHRS and YFSETQ. The CDR3 loop reads CASSLERGSEAKNIQYF. The DNA of the CDR3 is TGCGCCAGCAGCTTGGAAAGAGGCAGCGAAGCCAAAAACATTCAGTACTTC.

This clone showed up just a few times. The chain joins TRBV28 to TRBJ1-2; D is unclear. V was trimmed by 3 bases and J by 3 bases, leaving 20 bases between them. Germline V gene sequence: CDR1 MDHEN, CDR2 SYDVKM. This CDR3 spans 17 amino acids. CDR3 sequence reads: CASSFVMLRDDDYGYTF. CDR3 bases: TGTGCCAGCAGTTTCGTTATGCTACGGGATGACGACTATGGCTACACCTTC.

The gene calls are TRBV7-2 and TRBJ2-5, with 7 bases matching TRBD2. Trimming removed 0 bases from V and 2 bases from J; junction bases left unmatched: 6. Per the germline V gene, CDR1 is SGHTA and CDR2 is FQGNSA. The CDR3 sequence is 16 residues long. The CDR3 protein is CASSLARGGRQETQYF. DNA of the CDR3: TGTGCCAGCAGCTTAGCGCGCGGGGGAAGACAAGAGACCCAGTACTTC. Based on the CDR3 plus reference TRBV7-2 and TRBJ2-5, the full variable domain is GAGVSQSPSNKVTEKGKDVELRCDPISGHTALYWYRQSLGQGLEFLIYFQGNSAPDKSGLPSDRFSAERTGGSVSTLTIQRTQQEDSAVYLCASSLARGGRQETQYFGPGTRLLVL.

This chain uses TRBV5-6 with TRBJ2-7; 7 bases align to TRBD1. Germline CDR1 is SGHDT and CDR2 is YYEEEE. This CDR3 region has 15 residues. V trimming: 3 bases; J trimming: 1 base; junction bases outside the gene matches: 7. CDR3 region: CASSSQGTMSYEQYF. DNA of the CDR3: TGTGCCAGCAGCTCACAGGGGACCATGTCCTACGAGCAGTACTTC.

This clone was detected a few times. One end of the junction varies from germline; a read error may be responsible. This rearrangement joins TRBV4-1 to TRBJ2-1, with D unresolved. There are 16 residues in the CDR3. The V gene's germline CDR1 is MGHRA and CDR2 YSYEKL. CDR3 residues: CASSYPARGPYTEQFF. The CDR3 region has the DNA TGCGCCAGCAGCTATCCGGCGCGCGGCCCCTACACTGAGCAGTTCTTC.

The rearrangement joins TRBV19 to TRBJ2-7; D is undetermined. The CDR3 is made up of 14 amino acids. The germline CDR1 and CDR2 sequences are LNHDA and SQIVND (reference sequence). V lost 3 bases to trimming and J lost 0 bases, with 9 bases between them. DNA for the CDR3: TGTGCCAGTAGTATTGGAGTTAGCTCCTACGAGCAGTACTTC. Its translation is CASSIGVSSYEQYF.

The rearrangement joins TRBV2 to TRBJ1-4, with TRBD1 matching over 7 bases. Per the germline V gene, CDR1 is SNHLY and CDR2 is FYNNEI. CDR3 size: 14 residues. V dropped 7 bases and J dropped 4; count of bases not matched to a gene: 6. CDR3 nucleotide sequence: TGTGCCAGCACCGACAGGGTTGGTAATGAAAAACTGTTTTTT. Its protein product is CASTDRVGNEKLFF.

The chain joins TRBV28 to TRBJ2-5; 12 bases line up with TRBD2. The V gene's germline CDR1 is MDHEN and CDR2 SYDVKM. With 3 bases clipped from V and 0 bases from J, the junction kept 5 bases outside the gene matches. The CDR3 has 17 residues. CDR3 coding DNA: TGTGCCAGCAGTTTCCTGGGGACTAGCGGGCACCAAGAGACCCAGTACTTC. Its protein product is CASSFLGTSGHQETQYF.

This clone was observed a handful of times. V is TRBV15 and J is TRBJ1-6; D gene ambiguous. Germline CDR1 LNHNV, CDR2 YYDKDF (reference sequence). The CDR3 spans 12 residues. Trimming took 6 bases from V and 8 from J, leaving 8 bases between them. The CDR3 region has the DNA TGTGCCACCAGGGGCTGGGATTCACCCCTCCACTTT. It is translated as CATRGWDSPLHF.

This clone was observed a handful of times. This sequence joins TRBV5-1 and TRBJ1-1; TRBD1 agrees at 7 bases. Germline CDR1 and CDR2: SGHRS and YFSETQ. The CDR3 covers 17 residues. V trimming: 4 bases; J trimming: 3 bases; junction bases outside the gene matches: 15. CDR3 sequence reads: CASSKLSSGRGDTEAFF. The DNA of the CDR3 is TGCGCCAGCAGCAAATTATCCAGTGGCAGGGGGGACACTGAAGCTTTCTTT.

This clone was detected only a few times. The V gene is TRBV29-1, the J gene TRBJ1-1, with D perhaps matching TRBD1 (6 bases). Germline CDR1 SQVTM, CDR2 ANQGSEA. This CDR3 contains 13 residues. V was clipped by 5 bases and J by 5 bases, with 15 bases between them. For the CDR3, the DNA is TGCAGCGTTCACAGGGTTGCGCATACTGAAGCTTTCTTT. This translates into CSVHRVAHTEAFF.

This clone was observed a few times. The chain links TRBV19 to TRBJ2-7; D possibly corresponds to TRBD2 (6 bases). The CDR3 sequence is 17 residues long. V lost 5 bases and J lost 0, with 20 bases in between. CDR1 and CDR2 from the germline V gene are LNHDA and SQIVND (reference sequence). CDR3 in amino acids: CASSAARGWQSSYEQYF. As DNA, the CDR3 is TGTGCCAGTAGTGCTGCGCGGGGATGGCAAAGCTCCTACGAGCAGTACTTC. Based on the CDR3 plus reference TRBV19 and TRBJ2-7, the full variable domain is DGGITQSPKYLFRKEGQNVTLSCEQNLNHDAMYWYRQDPGQGLRLIYYSQIVNDFQKGDIAEGYSVSREKKESFPLTVTSAQKNPTAFYLCASSAARGWQSSYEQYFGPGTRLTVT.

The genes are TRBV5-6 and TRBJ2-4; the match to TRBD2 covers 7 bases. CDR1 and CDR2 from the germline V gene are SGHDT and YYEEEE. V trimming: 0 bases; J trimming: 0 bases; junction bases outside the gene matches: 3. The CDR3 has 16 amino acids. CDR3 DNA: TGTGCCAGCAGCTTGGTGGCTAGCGGAGCCAAAAACATTCAGTACTTC. This codes for CASSLVASGAKNIQYF.

This clone was seen a few times. The chain combines TRBV28 with TRBJ2-7; D call uncertain. The ends were cut back, 8 bases at V and 3 bases at J, with 5 bases in the middle. CDR1 and CDR2 (germline): MDHEN, SYDVKM. The CDR3 is made up of 10 amino acids. The CDR3 DNA is TGTGCCAGCGGCCGCTACGAGCAGTACTTC. It codes for CASGRYEQYF.

V and J are TRBV2 and TRBJ1-5; maybe TRBD1 (6 bases). Germline lookup yields CDR1 SNHLY and CDR2 FYNNEI. V shed 2 bases and J shed 3 bases, with 11 bases lying between them. This CDR3 contains 15 residues. CDR3 DNA sequence: TGTGCCAGCAGTGAACGGACAGACTTCAATCAGCCCCAGCATTTT. Translating gives CASSERTDFNQPQHF.